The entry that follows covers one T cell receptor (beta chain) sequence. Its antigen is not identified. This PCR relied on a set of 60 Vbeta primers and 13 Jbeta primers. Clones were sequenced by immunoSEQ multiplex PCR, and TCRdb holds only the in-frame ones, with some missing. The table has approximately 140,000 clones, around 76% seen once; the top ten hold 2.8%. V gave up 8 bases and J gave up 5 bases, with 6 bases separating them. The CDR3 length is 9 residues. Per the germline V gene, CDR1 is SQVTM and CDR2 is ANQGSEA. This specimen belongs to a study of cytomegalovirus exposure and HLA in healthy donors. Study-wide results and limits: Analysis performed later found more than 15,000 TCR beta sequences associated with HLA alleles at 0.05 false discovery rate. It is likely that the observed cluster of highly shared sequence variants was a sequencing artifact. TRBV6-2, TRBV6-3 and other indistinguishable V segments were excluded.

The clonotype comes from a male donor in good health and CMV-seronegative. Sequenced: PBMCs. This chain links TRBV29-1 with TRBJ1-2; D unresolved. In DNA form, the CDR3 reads TGCAGCACTGAATATGGCTACACCTTC. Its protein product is CSTEYGYTF.